This T cell receptor (beta chain) originates from a study of blood T cell repertoires in COVID-19. On the study more broadly: COVID-19 samples, acute and convalescent, were from the United States, Italy and Spain. T cells, B-cell-depleted T cells, or PBMCs supplied cDNA or gDNA.

Original processing methods: Reference gene primer amplification gave nucleated cell count estimates. Generated by immunoSEQ multiplex PCR, the TCRdb table keeps only in-frame clones and is missing some. Clone size and the V and J calls come from that table; the DNA yielded D and trimming. There are some 110,000 clones in the sample; roughly 80% occur only once, and about 16% lies in the top ten. This CDR3 is built from 16 residues. Germline-derived CDR1 and CDR2 are SGHNT and YYREEE (reference sequence). The ends lost 6 bases at V and 5 bases at J; junction bases unmatched: 12. The clonotype comes from a woman of 80 years or more with acute or convalescent COVID-19. Input material: peripheral blood. The chain is built from TRBV5-4 and TRBJ2-2; TRBD2 matches 8 bases. This CDR3 reads CASTTTSSGRTGELFF. The CDR3 region has the DNA TGTGCCAGCACCACTACTTCCAGCGGGAGAACCGGGGAGCTGTTTTTT. Variable domain in full (rest from reference TRBV5-4 and TRBJ2-2): ETGVTQSPTHLIKTRGQQVTLRCSSQSGHNTVSWYQQALGQGPQFIFQYYREEENGRGNFPPRFSGLQFPNYSSELNVNALELDDSALYLCASTTTSSGRTGELFFGEGSRLTVL.